The clone carrying this T cell receptor beta chain has a single count. The data were taken from a study of T cell responses to AZD1222 COVID-19 vaccine. Using immunoSEQ multiplex PCR, the repertoire was profiled, and TCRdb retains in-frame clones only, with some absent. The table lists 150,000 to 190,000 clones, over 90% of them singletons. This TCR came from an adult who received the AZD1222 COVID-19 vaccine. The specimen comprised peripheral blood, sampled 28 days after the second AZD1222 dose.

This chain's CDR3 is CASSAGGEASRGEGYTF. In DNA form, the CDR3 reads TGTGCCAGCAGCGCAGGAGGGGAGGCCAGCCGGGGGGAAGGCTACACCTTC. The V call is TRBV5-4, the J call TRBJ1-2; TRBD1 might be the D (5 bases). CDR3 length: 17 residues. Trimming stripped 4 bases from V and 8 bases from J, with 27 bases between. Germline CDR1 SGHNT, CDR2 YYREEE (reference sequence).